These 7 T cell receptor beta chains originate from one sample sequenced in a study of cytomegalovirus exposure and HLA in healthy donors. The study ran its PCR with 60 Vbeta and 13 Jbeta primers. The assay was immunoSEQ multiplex PCR, and TCRdb's table has in-frame clones only and misses some. The repertoire holds roughly 120,000 clones, with around 74% as singletons. Source material: PBMCs. The receptor source for this set is a young woman in good health and CMV-seronegative.

CDR3 DNA sequence: TGTGCCAGCAGCTTCCCGGAGGGCTACACCTTC. Translation gives CASSFPEGYTF. The chain has TRBV28 and TRBJ1-2; D gene uncertain. The CDR3 consists of 11 residues. The V and J ends lost 6 bases and 8 bases respectively, with 10 bases between them. Germline assignment: CDR1 MDHEN and CDR2 SYDVKM.

This clone occurred once. The chain recombines TRBV14 with TRBJ1-1; D remains ambiguous. The CDR3 length is 13 residues. Germline V lookup: CDR1 SGHDN, CDR2 FVKESK. Between the trimmed V and J ends, which lost 0 bases and 1 base, there was a span of 3 bases. CDR3 bases: TGTGCCAGCAGCCAAGAAGCGAACACTGAAGCTTTCTTT. Translation gives CASSQEANTEAFF.

The chain carries TRBV7-3 and TRBJ2-3, with 10 bases matching TRBD2. This CDR3 is 15 amino acids long. Germline CDR1 and CDR2: SGHTA and FQGTGA. V was pared by 5 bases and J by 6 bases, with 8 bases of the junction left unmatched. CDR3 amino acids: CASSLQRGGLDTQYF. As DNA, the CDR3 is TGTGCCAGCAGCCTCCAGCGGGGGGGCCTGGATACGCAGTATTTT.

This clone appeared a few times. The rearrangement links TRBV5-4 to TRBJ2-2, with D unresolved. V was clipped by 9 bases and J by 5 bases, with 20 bases between them. The CDR3 is 15 amino acids. Germline V gene data show CDR1 as SGHNT and CDR2 as YYREEE (reference sequence). The CDR3 protein is CATHRGRPETGELFF. In nucleotides, the CDR3 is TGTGCCACCCATCGAGGAAGACCAGAGACCGGGGAGCTGTTTTTT.

This clone occurred a few times. This sequence joins TRBV28 and TRBJ2-7; unclear D gene. V shed 7 bases and J shed 3 bases, with 13 bases lying between them. The V gene's germline CDR1 is MDHEN and CDR2 SYDVKM. The CDR3 covers 13 residues. CDR3 bases: TGTGCCAGCACGTCCACCAGAAACTACGAGCAGTACTTC. Residues: CASTSTRNYEQYF.

This clone came up once. The J gene is TRBJ2-3, the V gene TRBV28, with 8 bases lining up with TRBD1. Germline assignment: CDR1 MDHEN and CDR2 SYDVKM. Trimming at V came to 3 bases and at J to 0 bases, leaving 14 bases not matched to a gene. The CDR3 is 19 amino acids. The CDR3 is CASSFIVSQGAISTDTQYF. The CDR3 DNA reads as TGTGCCAGCAGTTTTATCGTCTCGCAGGGGGCTATTAGCACAGATACGCAGTATTTT.

This clone was detected only once. The chain links TRBV5-6 to TRBJ2-7; D is unresolved. The germline V gene has CDR1 SGHDT and CDR2 YYEEEE. Trimming cost V 6 bases and J 5 bases, with 9 bases left between them. This CDR3 has 11 residues. As DNA, the CDR3 is TGTGCCAGCAAATACGAGGACGAGCAGTACTTC. Protein product: CASKYEDEQYF.